This passage covers 14 T cell receptor beta chains from one sample sequenced in a study of T cell repertoires in cytomegalovirus infection. Each CDR3 protein is one row after TCRdb ran MiXCR on the reads. Of about 460,000 distinct CDR3 sequences listed, about 10% are singletons. What was sequenced was PBMCs. All receptors derive from a human donor in good health (CMV status not recorded). Some clones in this sample may be carry-over from other donors' samples.

Many counts were recorded for this clonotype. The chain couples TRBV9 to TRBJ2-2; D is tentatively TRBD1 or TRBD2 (5 bases each). Germline CDR1 and CDR2: SGDLS and YYNGEE. The CDR3 has 15 amino acids. The germline V and J ends were trimmed by 0 bases and 1 base, with 7 bases remaining between them. The CDR3 loop reads CASSVGGENTGELFF. For the CDR3, the DNA is TGTGCCAGCAGCGTAGGAGGGGAGAACACCGGGGAGCTGTTTTTT.

This clonotype was counted many times. This chain's CDR3 is CASSPQGPYEQYF. The CDR3 DNA is TGTGCCAGTAGTCCGCAGGGCCCCTACGAGCAGTACTTC. J is TRBJ2-7 and V is TRBV19, with D possibly being TRBD1 (5 bases). In germline, CDR1 is LNHDA, CDR2 SQIVND (reference sequence). The germline V and J ends were trimmed by 5 bases and 2 bases, with 10 bases remaining between them. The CDR3 extends over 13 amino acids.

Many counts were recorded for this clonotype. CDR3 in amino acids: CASSQGRGYEQYF. CDR3 sequence (DNA): TGTGCCAGCAGCCAAGGGAGGGGCTACGAGCAGTACTTC. The rearrangement joins TRBV14 to TRBJ2-7; D is possibly TRBD2 (6 bases). Germline V gene data show CDR1 as SGHDN and CDR2 as FVKESK. Deletions cut 1 base from V and 3 bases from J, with 7 bases between. The CDR3 runs to 13 residues.

This clonotype was seen many times. The V gene is TRBV5-1, the J gene TRBJ2-6; D is unresolved. The CDR3 spans 15 residues. Germline lookup yields CDR1 SGHRS and CDR2 YFSETQ. Trimming cost V 1 base and J 0 bases, with 5 bases left between them. The CDR3 DNA is TGCGCCAGCAGCTTGTCAGCCTCTGGGGCCAACGTCCTGACTTTC. Its translation is CASSLSASGANVLTF.

This clonotype has ten or more counts. V and J are TRBV6-5 and TRBJ1-5; D gene unclear. The CDR3 sequence is 13 residues long. Germline assignment: CDR1 MNHEY and CDR2 SVGAGI. V lost 0 bases and J 7 bases, leaving 7 bases between the germline ends. The CDR3 DNA reads as TGTGCCAGCAGTTACTCAGTAGGGCAGCCCCAGCATTTT. It is translated as CASSYSVGQPQHF.

In this sample, this clonotype turned up many times. In DNA form, the CDR3 reads TGTGCCAGCAGCCTCGTAGTAGACAGCGGGGCTGAAGCTTTCTTT. Translation: CASSLVVDSGAEAFF. The chain combines TRBV3-1 with TRBJ1-1; a weak D match, TRBD1 (5 bases). The CDR3 is 15 amino acids. V shed 4 bases and J shed 6 bases, with 18 bases lying between them. The germline V gene encodes CDR1 LGHDT and CDR2 YNNKEL (reference sequence).

This clonotype has at least ten counts. This chain joins TRBV7-6 and TRBJ2-5, with unresolved D. Trimming pared 5 bases from V and 2 bases from J, leaving 15 bases between. Germline-derived CDR1 and CDR2 are SGHVS and FNYEAQ. This CDR3 contains 15 residues. The DNA of the CDR3 is TGTGCCAGCAGCCTGGAGCGACTTCATCAAGAGACCCAGTACTTC. It codes for CASSLERLHQETQYF.

This clonotype was recorded many times. The chain joins TRBV2 to TRBJ1-1; 7 bases align to TRBD1. Losses at the gene ends were 5 bases for V and 3 bases for J; bases not matched to a gene: 18. The CDR3 totals 18 residues. Germline V CDR1 and CDR2: SNHLY, FYNNEI. CDR3 protein: CASSPTPGAGGYDTEAFF. CDR3 bases: TGTGCCAGCAGTCCGACCCCGGGGGCAGGGGGGTACGACACTGAAGCTTTCTTT. The variable domain in full, with the rest retrieved from reference TRBV2 and TRBJ1-1, is EPEVTQTPSHQVTQMGQEVILRCVPISNHLYFYWYRQILGQKVEFLVSFYNNEISEKSEIFDDQFSVERPDGSNFTLKIRSTKLEDSAMYFCASSPTPGAGGYDTEAFFGQGTRLTVV.

The table lists this clonotype with a few counts. This chain joins TRBV19 and TRBJ1-1, with 7 bases that match TRBD1. V gave up 4 bases and J gave up 5 bases; unmatched junction bases: 4. Germline assignment: CDR1 LNHDA and CDR2 SQIVND (reference sequence). The CDR3 contains 13 residues. The chain's CDR3 is CASSTSTGTEAFF. As DNA, the CDR3 is TGTGCCAGTAGTACCTCGACAGGGACTGAAGCTTTCTTT.

This clonotype was recorded a few times. The chain employs TRBV6-1 and TRBJ2-6; D is tentatively TRBD1 or TRBD2 (5 bases each). V lost 8 bases, J lost 2 bases, and 13 bases lay in between. The CDR3 sequence is 15 residues long. Germline CDR1 is MNHNS and CDR2 is SASEGT. The CDR3 DNA reads as TGTGCCAGCGGAAAGAGGGGCCCTGGGGCCAACGTCCTGACTTTC. Translating gives CASGKRGPGANVLTF.

Ten or more counts support this clonotype. The V and J genes are TRBV7-2 and TRBJ2-4; the match to TRBD1 covers 10 bases. CDR1 is SGHTA, CDR2 FQGNSA, per germline. J lost 2 bases, V lost 5 bases, and 3 bases had no gene match. This CDR3 is built from 15 residues. CDR3 residues: CASSAGQGTKNIQYF. The CDR3 DNA follows: TGTGCCAGCAGCGCGGGACAGGGGACCAAAAACATTCAGTACTTC.

This clonotype was detected only a few times. The genes are TRBV9 and TRBJ2-7, with a possible D match to TRBD1 (5 bases). The germline V and J ends were trimmed by 0 bases and 6 bases, with 13 bases remaining between them. Germline loops: CDR1 SGDLS, CDR2 YYNGEE. This CDR3 is 14 amino acids long. The CDR3 is CASSVGRAIGEQYF. The CDR3 nucleotides read TGTGCCAGCAGCGTAGGCAGGGCCATTGGCGAGCAGTACTTC.

This clonotype has at least ten counts. The chain is built from TRBV6-1 and TRBJ2-7; tentative D call: TRBD1 (5 bases). V lost 3 bases, J lost 10 bases, and 13 bases lay in between. This CDR3 is 12 amino acids long. CDR1 is MNHNS and CDR2 is SASEGT in the germline V gene. CDR3 protein: CASSEQTAGQYF. Here the CDR3 DNA reads TGTGCCAGCAGTGAGCAGACAGCCGGACAGTACTTC.

This clonotype is a singleton in its sample. The chain joins TRBV27 to TRBJ1-4; TRBD1 matches at 7 bases. Germline V gene lookup returns CDR1 MNHEY and CDR2 SMNVEV (reference sequence). The junction had 10 bases not matched to a gene; V was cut back by 7 bases and J by 8 bases. The CDR3 has 14 residues. CDR3: CASNPRQGGEKLFF. The CDR3 DNA reads TGTGCCAGCAATCCTCGACAGGGTGGGGAAAAACTGTTTTTT.